The source of this T cell receptor beta chain is a study of Graves' ophthalmopathy and Graves' hyperthyroidism. Regarding the study as a whole: Clonotypes were expanded in thyroid at above 0.001 frequency, and most also appeared in blood.

As the template, RNA transcripts were used to amplify TCR beta CDR3 regions. The library came from an HTBI-primed first-round RT-PCR and a second-round multiplex PCR. Each CDR3 protein gets one entry after TCRdb re-called the multiplex PCR reads with MiXCR. This sample carries roughly 1.1 million distinct CDR3 sequences, about two fifths of them seen once, and the ten largest clones take 11%. People with hyperthyroidism were aged 18 to 65 and newly diagnosed, under 2 months' duration. This CDR3 region has 14 residues. Trimming took 3 bases from V and 0 from J, leaving 9 bases between them. CDR1 is LNHNV, CDR2 YYDKDF, per germline (reference sequence). About this clonotype itself: Its specificity is unknown.

The sequence came from an adult man with Graves' hyperthyroidism. V is TRBV15 and J is TRBJ2-7; no reliable D call. Sequencing was carried out using peripheral blood or thyroid tissue (not recorded which). CDR3 residues: CATSSLEHSYEQYF. The DNA for the CDR3 is TGTGCCACCAGCAGCTTGGAACACTCCTACGAGCAGTACTTC.